This T cell receptor (beta chain) comes out of a study of blood T cell repertoires in COVID-19. About the study: Sources were T cells, B-cell-depleted T cells, or PBMCs; the material itself was cDNA or gDNA.

Sequencing used immunoSEQ multiplex PCR; TCRdb keeps in-frame clones, though not all of them. The data show about 12,000 clones, roughly 73% seen once. Germline values: CDR1 LNHDA, CDR2 SQIVND (reference sequence). Trimming cost V 5 bases and J 4 bases, with 14 bases left between them. The CDR3 extends over 14 amino acids. V is TRBV19 and J is TRBJ1-1, with TRBD1 as a possible D gene (6 bases). The source of this sequence is a human donor in a cohort sampled during active COVID-19. Sample: peripheral blood. For the CDR3, the DNA is TGTGCCAGTAGTGGGGGCCCCAGTACCACTGAAGCTTTCTTT. This sequence encodes CASSGGPSTTEAFF.